This section outlines one TCR beta chain sequence together with its context. The source of the sample is a study of patients and donors after allogeneic stem cell transplantation. V lost 0 bases and J lost 4, with 17 bases in between. Germline V gene data show CDR1 as ENHRY and CDR2 as SYGVKD. The CDR3 loop spans 17 amino acids. TCRdb itself ran the RT-PCR reads through MiXCR, one entry per CDR3 protein. In the table there are some 200,000 distinct CDR3 sequences, around 41% of which are singletons. The sequenced sample was blood, either unsorted or a sorted T cell fraction (not recorded which). The receptor was isolated from a human donor who was either an allogeneic HSCT recipient or a stem cell or donor lymphocyte infusion donor (not recorded which). It is not recorded whose cells these are; they may come from a transplant donor. The J gene is TRBJ2-3, the V gene TRBV10-3, with D possibly being TRBD1 (5 bases). Here the CDR3 DNA reads TGTGCCATCAGTGAGTCGGGGCGGACCACCTCCGCAGATACGCAGTATTTT. Protein product: CAISESGRTTSADTQYF.